These 7 T cell receptor beta chains came from one sample sequenced in a study of OX40 agonist ivuxolimab in advanced cancers. The method was immunoSEQ multiplex PCR; TCRdb's version includes in-frame clones alone and lacks a portion of them. Among tens of thousands of clones listed, approximately 80% were seen once. The source material was CD4+ or CD8+ T cells sorted from blood, sampled in a trial of the OX40 agonist ivuxolimab. These receptor sequences come from an adult with an advanced solid tumor such as melanoma, head and neck, liver or kidney cancer.

About this clone itself: Within the sample, other DNA sequences also encode this same CDR3. The chain uses TRBV28 and TRBJ1-2; TRBD1 is a possible D gene (6 bases). The CDR3 is 12 residues long. V was pared by 3 bases and J by 8 bases, with 10 bases between. CDR1 and CDR2 from the germline V gene are MDHEN and SYDVKM. The CDR3 protein is CASSFRGWGYTF. The CDR3 DNA follows: TGTGCCAGCAGTTTCAGGGGTTGGGGCTACACCTTC.

The chain joins TRBV7-9 to TRBJ2-7, with D tentatively TRBD2 (6 bases). CDR3 length: 12 residues. Germline values: CDR1 SEHNR, CDR2 FQNEAQ (reference sequence). V lost 4 bases to trimming and J lost 10 bases, with 14 bases between them. Here the CDR3 reads CASSSGLIEQYF. The DNA for the CDR3 is TGTGCCAGCAGCTCCGGACTAATTGAACAGTACTTC.

V is TRBV6-5 and J is TRBJ1-5; D possibly corresponds to TRBD1 (5 bases). The CDR3 loop spans 13 amino acids. Between the trimmed V and J ends, which lost 2 bases and 4 bases, there was a span of 6 bases. Per the germline V gene, CDR1 is MNHEY and CDR2 is SVGAGI. The CDR3 DNA is TGTGCCAGCAGTTACGGGGGAAATCAGCCCCAGCATTTT. Its translation is CASSYGGNQPQHF.

V usage is TRBV27 and J usage is TRBJ2-7; 8 bases agree with TRBD1. The length of the CDR3 is 13 residues. CDR1 is MNHEY, CDR2 SMNVEV, per germline (reference sequence). Germline trimming cut 10 bases from V and 3 bases from J; bases unmatched to any gene: 8. This chain's CDR3 is CATRTGTGYEQYF. CDR3 DNA sequence: TGTGCCACACGAACCGGGACAGGCTACGAGCAGTACTTC.

The chain combines TRBV7-9 with TRBJ1-1, with D possibly matching TRBD1 (6 bases). V gave up 5 bases and J gave up 5 bases, with 12 bases separating them. CDR1 SEHNR and CDR2 FQNEAQ come from the germline V gene (reference sequence). The CDR3 consists of 13 residues. Here the CDR3 DNA reads TGTGCCAGCAGCCCAGAGGGGGGTACTGAAGCTTTCTTT. Translated, it gives CASSPEGGTEAFF.

The chain employs TRBV7-7 and TRBJ2-5, with D tentatively TRBD2 (6 bases). This CDR3 spans 13 amino acids. Trimming cost V 4 bases and J 3 bases, with 9 bases left between them. Germline CDR1 reads SSHAT; CDR2 reads FNYEAQ (reference sequence). CDR3 bases: TGTGCCAGCAGCTACGGGGGTAAAGAGACCCAGTACTTC. Encoded protein: CASSYGGKETQYF. Variable domain in full (rest from reference TRBV7-7 and TRBJ2-5): GAGVSQSPRYKVTKRGQDVTLRCDPISSHATLYWYQQALGQGPEFLTYFNYEAQPDKSGLPSDRFSAERPEGSISTLTIQRTEQRDSAMYRCASSYGGKETQYFGPGTRLLVL.

This clone came up a few times. The J gene is TRBJ1-1, the V gene TRBV9; no definite D call. CDR3 length: 13 residues. Per the germline V gene, CDR1 is SGDLS and CDR2 is YYNGEE. Trimming pared 3 bases from V and 1 base from J, leaving 7 bases between. The CDR3 spells CASSEDPNTEAFF. CDR3 nucleotides: TGTGCCAGCAGCGAGGACCCGAACACTGAAGCTTTCTTT.